Listed here are 4 T cell receptor beta chains from one sample, sequenced in a study of OX40 agonist ivuxolimab in advanced cancers. The assay was immunoSEQ multiplex PCR, and TCRdb's table has in-frame clones only and misses some. The sample shows tens of thousands of clones, roughly nine tenths of them seen only once. The sample consisted of CD4+ or CD8+ T cells sorted from blood, taken in a trial of the OX40 agonist ivuxolimab. All receptors derive from an adult with an advanced solid tumor such as melanoma, head and neck, liver or kidney cancer.

The J gene is TRBJ2-1, the V gene TRBV28, with D unclear. The CDR3 contains 14 residues. Germline lookup yields CDR1 MDHEN and CDR2 SYDVKM. V was trimmed by 2 bases and J by 5 bases, leaving 10 bases between them. CDR3 DNA sequence: TGTGCCAGCAGTTTACTTGGGCCCCACAATGAGCAGTTCTTC. It specifies CASSLLGPHNEQFF.

The rearrangement links TRBV9 to TRBJ2-7, with 7 bases aligning to TRBD1. Germline lookup yields CDR1 SGDLS and CDR2 YYNGEE. This CDR3 comprises 14 residues. Trimming cost V 2 bases and J 5 bases; bases outside gene matches: 7. This CDR3 is CASSVSGQYNEQYF. Here the CDR3 DNA reads TGTGCCAGCAGCGTTTCGGGACAGTACAACGAGCAGTACTTC.

The sample holds one count of this clone. V is TRBV6-5 and J is TRBJ1-5, with D perhaps matching TRBD1 (6 bases). Trimming stripped 4 bases from V and 0 bases from J, with 13 bases between. The CDR3 extends over 16 amino acids. Germline CDR1 is MNHEY and CDR2 is SVGAGI. The CDR3 DNA sequence: TGTGCCAGCAGTTTAAGGCCAGGGGATAGCAATCAGCCCCAGCATTTT. Amino acid sequence: CASSLRPGDSNQPQHF.

The chain links TRBV19 to TRBJ2-7, with 7 nucleotides matching TRBD2. The V segment lost 3 bases and the J segment 4 bases; nucleotides outside the gene matches: 9. Germline V CDR1 and CDR2: LNHDA, SQIVND (reference sequence). This CDR3 contains 15 residues. The CDR3 region is CASSMARTSAYEQYF. CDR3 in DNA: TGTGCCAGTAGTATGGCCCGGACTAGTGCGTACGAGCAGTACTTC.